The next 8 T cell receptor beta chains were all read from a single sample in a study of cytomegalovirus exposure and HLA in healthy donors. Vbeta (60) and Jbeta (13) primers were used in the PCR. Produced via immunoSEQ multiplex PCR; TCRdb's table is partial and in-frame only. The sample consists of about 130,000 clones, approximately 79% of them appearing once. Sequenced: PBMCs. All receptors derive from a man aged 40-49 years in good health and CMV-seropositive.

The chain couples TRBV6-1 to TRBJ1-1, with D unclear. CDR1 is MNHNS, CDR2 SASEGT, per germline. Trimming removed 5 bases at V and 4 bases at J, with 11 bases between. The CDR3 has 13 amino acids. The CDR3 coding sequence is TGTGCCAGCAGTTTGGGCGAGACCACTGAAGCTTTCTTT. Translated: CASSLGETTEAFF.

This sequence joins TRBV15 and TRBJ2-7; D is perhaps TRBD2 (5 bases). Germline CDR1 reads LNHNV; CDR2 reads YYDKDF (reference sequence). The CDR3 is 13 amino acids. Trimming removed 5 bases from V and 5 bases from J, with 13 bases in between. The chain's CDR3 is CATSGGLADEQYF. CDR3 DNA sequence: TGTGCCACCAGCGGAGGACTGGCGGACGAGCAGTACTTC.

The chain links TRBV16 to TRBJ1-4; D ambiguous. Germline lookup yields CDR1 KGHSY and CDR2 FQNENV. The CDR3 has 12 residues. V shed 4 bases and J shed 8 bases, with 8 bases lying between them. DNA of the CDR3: TGTGCCAGCAGCCGAAGACAAGAAAAACTGTTTTTT. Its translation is CASSRRQEKLFF.

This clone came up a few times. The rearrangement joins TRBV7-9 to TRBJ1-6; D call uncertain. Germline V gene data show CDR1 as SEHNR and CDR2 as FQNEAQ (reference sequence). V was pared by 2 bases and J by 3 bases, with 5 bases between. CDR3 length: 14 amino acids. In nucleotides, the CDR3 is TGTGCCAGCAGCTTATTCCGCTATAATTCACCCCTCCACTTT. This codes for CASSLFRYNSPLHF.

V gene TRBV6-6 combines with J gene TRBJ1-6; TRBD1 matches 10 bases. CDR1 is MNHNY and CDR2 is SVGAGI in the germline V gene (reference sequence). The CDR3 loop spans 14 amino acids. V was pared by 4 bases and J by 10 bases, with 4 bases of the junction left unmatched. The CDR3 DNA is TGTGCCAGCAGTTCCGGGACAGGGGTGTCACCCCTCCACTTT. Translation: CASSSGTGVSPLHF.

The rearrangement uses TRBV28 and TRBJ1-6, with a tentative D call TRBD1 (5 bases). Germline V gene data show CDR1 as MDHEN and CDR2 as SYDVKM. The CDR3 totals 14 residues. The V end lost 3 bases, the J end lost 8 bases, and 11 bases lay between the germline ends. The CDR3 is CASSFQGWDSPLHF. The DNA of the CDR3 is TGTGCCAGCAGTTTCCAGGGATGGGATTCACCCCTCCACTTT.

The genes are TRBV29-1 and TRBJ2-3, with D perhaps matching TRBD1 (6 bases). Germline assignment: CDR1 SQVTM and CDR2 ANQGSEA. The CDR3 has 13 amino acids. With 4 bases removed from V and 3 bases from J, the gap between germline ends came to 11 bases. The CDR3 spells CSVVQTGTDTQYF. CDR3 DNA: TGCAGCGTTGTTCAAACAGGGACAGATACGCAGTATTTT.

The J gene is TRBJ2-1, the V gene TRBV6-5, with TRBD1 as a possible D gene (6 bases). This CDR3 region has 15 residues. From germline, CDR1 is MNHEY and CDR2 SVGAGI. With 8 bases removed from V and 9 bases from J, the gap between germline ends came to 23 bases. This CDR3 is CASQRDMGARGEQFF. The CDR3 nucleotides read TGTGCCAGCCAAAGGGATATGGGGGCTAGGGGTGAGCAGTTCTTC.